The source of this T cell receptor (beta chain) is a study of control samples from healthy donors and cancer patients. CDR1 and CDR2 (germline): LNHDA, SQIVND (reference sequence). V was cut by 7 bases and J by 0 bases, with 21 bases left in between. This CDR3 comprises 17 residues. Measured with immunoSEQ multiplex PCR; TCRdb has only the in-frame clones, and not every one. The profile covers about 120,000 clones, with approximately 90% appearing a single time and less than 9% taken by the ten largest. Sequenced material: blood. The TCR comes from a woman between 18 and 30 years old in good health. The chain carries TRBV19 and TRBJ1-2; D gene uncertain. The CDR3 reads CASTPLKTGSTNYGYTF. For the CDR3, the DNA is TGTGCCAGTACCCCCCTCAAGACGGGATCTACTAACTATGGCTACACCTTC.